A selection of T cell receptor beta chains follows, all from one sample in a study of cytomegalovirus exposure and HLA in healthy donors. Here immunoSEQ multiplex PCR was the method, and the copy in TCRdb shows in-frame clones only, minus some. The sample lists tens of thousands of clones, under 80% occurring once. Sequenced material: PBMCs. Receptor source: a male donor in good health and CMV-seronegative. Each CDR3 is given with its conserved first and last residue. D genes are given only for firm matches. Rows give clone size only sometimes, using once, few, many, or a class for an expanded clone.

V gene,clone size,D gene,J gene,CDR3 DNA,CDR3 protein
TRBV30,.,.,TRBJ2-7,TGTGCCTGGAGTCGAATAGGGAGCCACGAGCAGTACTTC,CAWSRIGSHEQYF
TRBV19,.,.,TRBJ1-2,TGTGCCAGTAGTGACAGTTTCTATGGCTACACCTTC,CASSDSFYGYTF
TRBV7-9,.,.,TRBJ2-2,TGTGCCAGGGGGCTCACCGCGAACACCGGGGAGCTGTTTTTT,CARGLTANTGELFF
TRBV11-3,.,.,TRBJ2-5,TGTGCCAGCAGCTTAAGAGGGCAAGAGACCCAGTACTTC,CASSLRGQETQYF
TRBV4-3,.,TRBD1,TRBJ2-7,TGCGCCAGCAGCCAAGTTGGGACGGGACAGATCTACGAGCAGTACTTC,CASSQVGTGQIYEQYF
TRBV25-1,once,.,TRBJ2-2,TGTGCCAGCAGTCAGCCGGGAGCCGGGGAGCTGTTTTTT,CASSQPGAGELFF
TRBV19,.,.,TRBJ2-1,TGTGCCAGTAGTCAACAGGGTCACTCCTACAATGAGCAGTTCTTC,CASSQQGHSYNEQFF
TRBV27,.,TRBD2,TRBJ2-7,TGTGCCAGCAAATCCAGCGGGGGAGAGCAGTACTTC,CASKSSGGEQYF
TRBV4-3,few,.,TRBJ1-4,TGCGCCAGCAGCCAAGATCCCAATGGTATCGATGAGAAACTGTTTTTT,CASSQDPNGIDEKLFF
TRBV7-9,.,.,TRBJ1-1,TGTGCCAGCAGCTTAGAGGGTGGGGCAGCGACTGAAGCTTTCTTT,CASSLEGGAATEAFF
TRBV5-1,.,.,TRBJ1-5,TGCGCCAGCAGCTTGGGGGAGGGTGGCAATCAGCCCCAGCATTTT,CASSLGEGGNQPQHF
TRBV10-3,once,TRBD1,TRBJ1-5,TGTGCCATCGGACAGGGGGATCAGCCCCAGCATTTT,CAIGQGDQPQHF
TRBV10-3,few,.,TRBJ2-1,TGTGCCATCAGTGAGTCGACGGGGGGCACCTACAATGAGCAGTTCTTC,CAISESTGGTYNEQFF
TRBV21-1,.,.,TRBJ1-5,TGTGCCAGCAGCCCCCCCGACTGTAGCAATCAGCCCCAGCATTTT,CASSPPDCSNQPQHF
TRBV5-1,once,TRBD2,TRBJ2-1,TGCGCCAGCAGCTTAGGGACTAGCGTGGGTGAGCAGTTCTTC,CASSLGTSVGEQFF
TRBV7-9,once,TRBD1,TRBJ2-7,TGTGCCAGCAGCTTAAGAATAGGGGGCCACAACGAGCAGTACTTC,CASSLRIGGHNEQYF
TRBV5-6,.,.,TRBJ1-5,TGTGCCAGCAGCTTGTTGCAGGATACGTTCAATCAGCCCCAGCATTTT,CASSLLQDTFNQPQHF
TRBV6-5,.,.,TRBJ2-1,TGCGCCAGCAGTTGGGCAGGAGGGAATGAGCAGTTCTTC,CASSWAGGNEQFF
TRBV19,few,.,TRBJ1-5,TGTGCCAGTTCTTGGGGGCTGGAGAACAATCAGCCCCAGCATTTT,CASSWGLENNQPQHF
TRBV25-1,.,TRBD1,TRBJ1-5,TGTGCCAGCAGTGAAGGCGCGACAGGGTCCGCTCTAAATCAGCCCCAGCATTTT,CASSEGATGSALNQPQHF
TRBV11-2,.,TRBD1,TRBJ1-2,TGTGCCAGCAGTACACAGGGGTTTGGCTACACCTTC,CASSTQGFGYTF
TRBV5-4,once,TRBD2,TRBJ2-2,TGTGCCAGCAGCAGCGGGGAGACCGGGGAGCTGTTTTTT,CASSSGETGELFF
TRBV19,.,.,TRBJ2-4,TGTGCCAGTAGTATCCCGGGGGAGGTTAGGGACATTCAGTACTTC,CASSIPGEVRDIQYF
TRBV7-2,.,.,TRBJ2-3,TGTGCCAGCAGCTTAGCCGGGACACCTTACAGCACAGATACGCAGTATTTT,CASSLAGTPYSTDTQYF
TRBV28,.,.,TRBJ1-2,TGTGCCAGCAGGTGGCAGGGGAAGGGTGGCTACACCTTC,CASRWQGKGGYTF
TRBV4-1,.,.,TRBJ1-5,TGCGCCAGCAGCCAAGAAGGACGGGGAGGCAATCAGCCCCAGCATTTT,CASSQEGRGGNQPQHF
TRBV5-1,.,TRBD1,TRBJ1-2,TGCGCCAGCAGCGCGCGCACTACAGGGGGCGCGATTGAAATTGATGGCTACACCTTC,CASSARTTGGAIEIDGYTF
TRBV19,.,TRBD2,TRBJ2-5,TGTGCCAGTAGTATCGGCTTAGCGGGGGGCATGGAGACCCAGTACTTC,CASSIGLAGGMETQYF
TRBV6-6,.,TRBD1,TRBJ1-5,TGTGCCAGCAGTCCCCGGACAGGGGCGGGGGAGCCCCAGCATTTT,CASSPRTGAGEPQHF
TRBV27,.,.,TRBJ2-2,TGTGCCAGCAGTTCGCGACAGAACACCGGGGAGCTGTTTTTT,CASSSRQNTGELFF
TRBV7-2,.,TRBD2,TRBJ2-1,TGTGCCAGCAGCTTAGGGGAAGGGAGGGCCAACAATGAGCAGTTCTTC,CASSLGEGRANNEQFF
TRBV7-2,.,TRBD1,TRBJ2-7,TGTGCCAGCAGCAACCGGGACAGGGGCTACGAGCAGTACTTC,CASSNRDRGYEQYF
TRBV9,once,.,TRBJ2-7,TGTGCCAGCAGCGTTTCTTCCCAATCCTCCTACGAGCAGTACTTC,CASSVSSQSSYEQYF
TRBV15,.,TRBD2,TRBJ2-7,TGTGCCACCAGCAGAGAGAGGGTAGCGGGAGCATCCTACGAGCAGTACTTC,CATSRERVAGASYEQYF
TRBV18,.,TRBD1,TRBJ2-5,TGTGCCAGCTCCCGGGGACAGGTCCAAGAGACCCAGTACTTC,CASSRGQVQETQYF
TRBV13,.,TRBD1,TRBJ1-1,TGTGCCACCGTAGGACAGGGCGGGAACACTGAAGCTTTCTTT,CATVGQGGNTEAFF